The source of this T cell receptor (beta chain) is a study of CD8+CD57+ T cells in acquired aplastic anemia (dated by TCRdb to 2016 to 2018). Some background on the complete study: Extracted DNA from sorted CD4+ and CD8+ cells averaged 3.2 ug, ranging from roughly 0.2 to 30 ug. A CD8+CD57+ expansion meant a frequency higher than the mean frequency seen in healthy subjects. The study at large found these results: Roughly 29 CD8+ CDR3 sequences were found in both patients and controls but appeared to be highly expressed in patients and within the immunodominant clones of the patients. No significant difference in CD8+ Simpson's diversity was found between patients and healthy controls (P=0.060).

There are a few counts of this clonotype. Its cognate antigen has yet to be identified. There are no base qualities to consult, and no much larger clone falls within one base. Profiling of TCR beta VDJ combinations and CDR3 sequences used genomic DNA as the template. An Illumina HiSeq 2000 was used for TCR repertoire sequencing. Turning to the authors' computational methods: Repertoire assessment relied on Simpson's diversity index, CDR3 size and DJ length profiles, and TRBV/TRBJ rearrangement plots. The most abundant DNA sequence in the deep sequencing data was taken as the immunodominant clone. CDR3 amino acid sequences were screened for sharing across subjects and were compared with published repertoires and the VDJdb database. TCRdb reprocessed the public reads (quality trimming at Q25 with fastp, clone calling with MiXCR) and kept in-frame beta chains. For every CDR3 protein sequence, its rows merge into one entry that carries the most common genes and DNA. In this record, the V and J calls reflect TCRdb's handling and not the investigators' own analysis. The sample yields about 180,000 distinct CDR3 sequences; under 55% were counted once. The ten largest clones take up more than 1% of the sample.

CDR1 and CDR2 are drawn from the germline V gene: SGHTA, FQGNSA. The CDR3 runs 15 residues from the cysteine to the phenylalanine. Of all the DNA, just the CDR3 is kept, 45 bases in frame from base 1. V is pared back by 0 bases and J by 5 bases, with 13 bases lying between the germline termini. Flow cytometry had shown CD8+CD57+ cell expansion in the patients selected for sequencing. All patients had severe acquired aplastic anemia diagnosed by International Study of Aplastic Anemia and Agranulocytosis and Camitta criteria. At the time blood was sampled, none of the patients had received any therapy. The study deep-sequenced TCR repertoires of sorted CD4+ and CD8+ blood T cells from severe aplastic anemia patients and healthy subjects. Patients were enrolled in the USA under clinicaltrials.gov protocols 00001620, 01623167, 00001397, 00071045, 00081523 and 00961064. Ficoll-Paque density gradient centrifugation was used to isolate peripheral blood mononuclear cells. Before DNA extraction, CD4+ and CD8+ T cells were sorted by FACS or by magnetic beads.

The chain is made from TRBV7-2 and TRBJ2-5; the D gene is perhaps TRBD2, from 7 matching bases. Sequenced sample: sorted CD4+, CD8+, or CD8+CD57+ T cells (not recorded which) from PBMCs. The source is a human donor with aplastic anemia. CDR3 protein: CASSLASGGRETQYF. At the DNA level, the sequence is TGTGCCAGCAGCTTAGCGTCGGGGGGCAGGGAGACCCAGTACTTC.